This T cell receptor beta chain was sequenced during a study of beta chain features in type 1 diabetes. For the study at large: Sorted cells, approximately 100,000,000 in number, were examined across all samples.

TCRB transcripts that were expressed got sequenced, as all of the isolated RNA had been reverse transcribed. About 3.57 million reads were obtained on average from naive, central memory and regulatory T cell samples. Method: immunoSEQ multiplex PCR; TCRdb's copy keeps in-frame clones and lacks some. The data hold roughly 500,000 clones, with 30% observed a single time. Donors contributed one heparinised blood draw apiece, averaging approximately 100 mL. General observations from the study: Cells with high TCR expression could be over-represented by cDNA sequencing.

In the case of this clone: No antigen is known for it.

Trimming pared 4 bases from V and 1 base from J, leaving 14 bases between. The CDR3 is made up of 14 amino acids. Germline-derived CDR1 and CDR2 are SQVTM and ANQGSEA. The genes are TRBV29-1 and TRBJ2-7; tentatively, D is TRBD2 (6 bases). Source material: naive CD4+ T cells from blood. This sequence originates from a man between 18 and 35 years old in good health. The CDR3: CSVAGTGGSYEQYF. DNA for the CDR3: TGCAGCGTTGCCGGGACCGGGGGATCCTACGAGCAGTACTTC.